Shown below are 5 T cell receptor beta chains from a single sample sequenced in a study of CD8+ T cells in alopecia areata. RNA extraction was followed by reverse transcription into cDNA, which acted as the sequencing template. The table came from immunoSEQ multiplex PCR; TCRdb's copy has only in-frame clones and leaves some out. The table has over 90,000 clones, about nine tenths seen once. Treatment reported: oral pan-JAK inhibitor, 5-10 mg twice daily. Sequences were derived from CD8+ T cells sorted from blood, sampled at approximately week 31, from a patient treated with tofacitinib. The source is a human donor with alopecia areata.

This chain uses TRBV19 with TRBJ2-4, with 9 bases that match TRBD1. V lost 4 bases, J lost 3 bases, and 16 bases stayed unmatched. This CDR3 comprises 19 residues. The germline V gene encodes CDR1 LNHDA and CDR2 SQIVND (reference sequence). The CDR3, as DNA: TGTGCCAGTAGTAGGCCCCCTTGGGACAGGGTATCGGACAAAAACATTCAGTACTTC. Its protein product is CASSRPPWDRVSDKNIQYF.

CDR3 sequence (DNA): TGCGCCAGCACCCCAACGGGCTCTGGGGCCAACGTCCTGACTTTC. Translated: CASTPTGSGANVLTF. The V call is TRBV4-1, the J call TRBJ2-6; D gene uncertain. Trimming left V 7 bases short and J 0 bases short, with 10 bases between. The V gene's germline CDR1 is MGHRA and CDR2 YSYEKL. The CDR3 extends over 15 amino acids.

This chain joins TRBV30 and TRBJ2-5, with 9 bases identical to TRBD1. The trim removed 3 bases at V and 4 bases at J, leaving 3 bases unmatched. Germline V CDR1 and CDR2: GTSNPN, SVGIG (reference sequence). The CDR3 spans 13 residues. The CDR3: CAWRDRGRETQYF. CDR3 DNA: TGTGCCTGGAGGGACAGGGGAAGAGAGACCCAGTACTTC.

The rearrangement uses TRBV10-1 and TRBJ2-6; D could derive from TRBD1 or TRBD2 (5 bases each). The CDR3 length is 18 residues. Per the germline V gene, CDR1 is WNHNN and CDR2 is SYGVQD (reference sequence). V lost 7 bases and J lost 1, with 20 bases in between. Written as DNA, the CDR3 is TGCGCCAGCACCGAGGGTACAGGCACCCTTTCTGGGGCCAACGTCCTGACTTTC. The encoded protein is CASTEGTGTLSGANVLTF.

V usage is TRBV5-1 and J usage is TRBJ2-7; 7 bases are shared with TRBD2. Germline CDR1 is SGHRS and CDR2 is YFSETQ. CDR3 size: 14 residues. The J segment lost 3 bases and the V segment lost 4 bases, leaving 7 bases of the junction unmatched. The CDR3 here is CASSPVGDYYEQYF. CDR3 coding DNA: TGCGCCAGCAGCCCTGTCGGGGACTACTACGAGCAGTACTTC.